This T cell receptor beta chain was observed in a study of CD8 T cells in ankylosing spondylitis. Study results and caveats: Seemingly distinctive of ankylosing spondylitis blood was a TCR beta motif formed by eight highly homologous variants.

This clonotype has only a few counts. Its antigen is unidentified. TCRdb reanalysed the 5' RACE reads using MiXCR and keeps one entry per CDR3 protein. The sample includes hundreds of thousands of distinct CDR3 sequences, about 12% of them seen just once. V shed 1 base and J shed 3 bases, with 7 bases lying between them. In germline, CDR1 is MNHEY, CDR2 SVGEGT. The CDR3 contains 14 residues. Specimen: blood, either unsorted or a sorted T cell fraction (not recorded which). The TCR was taken from a male donor with ankylosing spondylitis. The chain employs TRBV6-2 or TRBV6-3 and TRBJ1-5; D unclear. The CDR3 protein is CASSYWSVNQPQHF. The CDR3 region has the DNA TGTGCCAGCAGTTACTGGTCAGTCAATCAGCCCCAGCATTTT.